The rows below give T cell receptor beta chains drawn from one sample of a study of T cells in Graves' hyperthyroidism and ophthalmopathy. Using its own MiXCR run on the multiplex PCR reads, TCRdb lists one record per CDR3 protein. Of under 300,000 distinct CDR3 sequences listed, 13% to 15% are singletons. Sequencing was carried out using blood. These receptors were collected from a middle-aged woman with Graves' hyperthyroidism that later progressed to Graves' ophthalmopathy. CDR3s include the opening cysteine and the closing phenylalanine or tryptophan. A D gene is named only where the DNA matches it firmly. Expanded clones are given a class, and other clones once, few, many or no size at all.

j_call	d_call	v_call	clone_size	cdr3_nt	cdr3_aa
TRBJ1-1	TRBD1	TRBV6-5	many	TGTGCCAGCAGTTACGGGCCCAGGGGGCGAACTTTCTTT	CASSYGPRGRTFF
TRBJ2-3	TRBD1	TRBV28	many	TGTGCCACCTGGACAGGGTTGAGGACAGATACGCAGTATTTT	CATWTGLRTDTQYF
TRBJ2-1	TRBD2	TRBV5-4	.	TGTGCCAGCAGCTTGGCCGGCGGTGGTAGCGGGATAAATTACAATGAGCAGTTCTTC	CASSLAGGGSGINYNEQFF
TRBJ2-3	.	TRBV12-3/TRBV12-4	many	TGTGCCAGCAGCCCCTATACGCAGTATTTT	CASSPYTQYF
TRBJ1-2	.	TRBV20-1	.	TGCAGTGCTATACACCCTCCACTCTACCCCAACTATGGCTACACCTTC	CSAIHPPLYPNYGYTF
TRBJ2-5	TRBD1	TRBV19	many	TGTGCCAGTAGTATGGTGACAGGGGCCCCTCAAGAGACCCAGTACTTC	CASSMVTGAPQETQYF
TRBJ2-3	TRBD2	TRBV3-1	.	TGTGCCAGCAGCCAAGAGCGGGCTAGCGGGAGGCCCACAGATACGCAGTATTTT	CASSQERASGRPTDTQYF
TRBJ2-1	TRBD2	TRBV10-3	many	TGTGCCATCAGTGAGGGACTAGCGGCCCGGAGCTCCTACAATGAGCAGTTCTTC	CAISEGLAARSSYNEQFF
TRBJ2-7	TRBD2	TRBV9	.	TGTGCCAGCAGCGCCCAACTAGCGGGAGTTCAACCCTACGAGCAGTACTTC	CASSAQLAGVQPYEQYF
TRBJ2-7	.	TRBV28	many	TGTGCCAGCACCCTCACGGAGGGGGTCGCCTACGAGCAGTACTTC	CASTLTEGVAYEQYF
TRBJ2-2	TRBD2	TRBV7-9	.	TGTGCCAGCAGCCACTCAGGACTAGCGGGAGGGGCCACCGGGGAGCTGTTTTTT	CASSHSGLAGGATGELFF
TRBJ2-4	.	TRBV20-1	.	TGCAGTGCTAGCCCGGACAGATTCTTTTTAGCCAAAAACATTCAGTACTTC	CSASPDRFFLAKNIQYF
TRBJ1-2	.	TRBV3-1	many	TGTGCCAGCAGCCAGGGGGGCCGCCCCATCTATGGCTACACCTTC	CASSQGGRPIYGYTF
TRBJ2-5	.	TRBV10-3	many	TGTGCCATCAGGGACCGCGCTAGGGACGTGGGGACCCAGTACTTC	CAIRDRARDVGTQYF
TRBJ2-1	.	TRBV7-2	many	TGTGCCAGCAGCTTAGGTAATGGGGCCCCACGGTGGGATGAGCAGTTCTTC	CASSLGNGAPRWDEQFF
TRBJ2-1	TRBD2	TRBV9	many	TGTGCCAGCAGCGTAGAAAGTCCAGCGGGAGACAATGAGCAGTTCTTC	CASSVESPAGDNEQFF
TRBJ2-7	.	TRBV19	many	TGTGCCAGTAGTGCCGGTGTCTCCGTGGGGTCCTACGAGCAGTACTTC	CASSAGVSVGSYEQYF
TRBJ1-4	.	TRBV20-1	many	TGCAGTGCTAGAGCTTGGGGCGGTGAAAAACTGTTTTTT	CSARAWGGEKLFF
TRBJ2-2	TRBD2	TRBV7-6	few	TGTGCCAGCAGCTCCGGACTAGCGGGAGACCACACCGGGGAGCTGTTTTTT	CASSSGLAGDHTGELFF
TRBJ2-7	.	TRBV20-1	many	TGCAGTGCTGATAATAGTGCGCTCTCCTACGAGCAGTACTTC	CSADNSALSYEQYF
TRBJ1-5	TRBD1	TRBV7-9	.	TGTGCCAGCTCCGGACAGGGGGTTAGCAATCGGCCCCAGCATTTT	CASSGQGVSNRPQHF
TRBJ1-6	TRBD1	TRBV2	.	TGTGCCAGCAGTTCCAGGACAGGGCAGAATAATTCACCCCTCCACTTT	CASSSRTGQNNSPLHF
TRBJ1-1	.	TRBV5-1	many	TGCGCCAGCAGCTTGGAGGGGGGTGAAGCTTTCTTT	CASSLEGGEAFF
TRBJ2-3	TRBD2	TRBV15	.	TGTGCCACCAGGAGGGGACTAGCCCCAGATACGCAGTATTTT	CATRRGLAPDTQYF